The 18 T cell receptor beta chains below come from one sample, sequenced in a study of blood T cell repertoires in COVID-19. Produced via immunoSEQ multiplex PCR; TCRdb's table is partial and in-frame only. The data hold 150,000 or so clones, with roughly 81% observed a single time. The sample consisted of peripheral blood. The receptors here all came from a man aged 40-50 years who had recovered from COVID-19.

The chain uses TRBV2 and TRBJ1-4, with 7 bases that match TRBD1. The V segment lost 8 bases and the J segment 4 bases; nucleotides outside the gene matches: 10. CDR3 size: 15 residues. Germline-derived CDR1 and CDR2 are SNHLY and FYNNEI. CDR3 in amino acids: CASVAQGVLNEKLFF. The CDR3 DNA sequence: TGTGCCAGCGTGGCCCAGGGGGTCCTTAATGAAAAACTGTTTTTT.

The V call is TRBV27, the J call TRBJ2-7; the match to TRBD1 covers 7 bases. This CDR3 region has 17 residues. V lost 0 bases, J lost 3 bases, and 11 bases stayed unmatched. Germline CDR1 reads MNHEY; CDR2 reads SMNVEV (reference sequence). The CDR3 region has the DNA TGTGCCAGCAGTTTATCGTACAGTGGGGCAGGGGGCTACGAGCAGTACTTC. This encodes CASSLSYSGAGGYEQYF.

This chain connects TRBV10-3 to TRBJ2-3, with 8 bases identical to TRBD2. The CDR3 contains 14 residues. V shed 11 bases and J 5 bases; nucleotides not matched to a gene: 12. The germline gives CDR1 ENHRY, CDR2 SYGVKD. CDR3 bases: TGTGCCGTTCAGCGGGAGCAACACATAGATACGCAGTATTTT. Translating gives CAVQREQHIDTQYF.

The CDR3 coding sequence is TGTGCCAGCAGTGAACTTCTAGCGGGCCACTACAATGAGCAGTTCTTC. This sequence encodes CASSELLAGHYNEQFF. J is TRBJ2-1 and V is TRBV25-1; 8 bases line up with TRBD2. Looked up from germline, CDR1 is MGHDK and CDR2 is SYGVNS. V shed 2 bases and J 3 bases; nucleotides not matched to a gene: 6. The CDR3 sequence is 16 residues long.

This clone was seen once. The gene calls are TRBV4-3 and TRBJ2-1, with D tentatively TRBD2 (5 bases). The CDR3 contains 14 residues. Germline loops: CDR1 LGHNA, CDR2 YSLEER. Trimming pared 1 base from V and 9 bases from J, leaving 13 bases between. The chain's CDR3 is CASSQASGVPEQFF. The DNA for the CDR3 is TGCGCCAGCAGCCAAGCTTCCGGGGTCCCTGAGCAGTTCTTC.

J is TRBJ2-7 and V is TRBV27; 7 bases are shared with TRBD1. Germline CDR1 and CDR2: MNHEY and SMNVEV (reference sequence). The J segment lost 3 bases and the V segment lost 5 bases, leaving 4 bases of the junction unmatched. The CDR3 covers 13 residues. The CDR3 bases are TGTGCCAGCAGTAGGACAGGCCACTACGAGCAGTACTTC. Encoded protein: CASSRTGHYEQYF.

The V gene is TRBV6-5, the J gene TRBJ1-2; 8 bases line up with TRBD1. The CDR3 spans 13 residues. V gave up 6 bases and J gave up 3 bases; unmatched junction bases: 3. CDR1 MNHEY and CDR2 SVGAGI come from the germline V gene. The CDR3 nucleotides read TGTGCCAGCAGAAGGGGACAGGACTATGGCTACACCTTC. Translated, it gives CASRRGQDYGYTF.

This rearrangement joins TRBV4-2 to TRBJ2-5; 13 positions match TRBD2. Trimming took 0 bases from V and 9 from J; bases not matched to a gene: 4. The length of the CDR3 is 15 residues. Germline CDR1 and CDR2: LGHNA and YNFKEQ. The CDR3 protein is CASSQEGTSGASQYF. The CDR3 nucleotides are TGTGCCAGCAGCCAAGAGGGGACTAGCGGGGCCTCCCAGTACTTC.

V gene TRBV24-1 combines with J gene TRBJ2-5; 11 nucleotides agree with TRBD1. The CDR3 has 16 amino acids. V was clipped by 2 bases and J by 5 bases; unmatched bases: 6. The germline V gene has CDR1 KGHDR and CDR2 SFDVKD. Here the CDR3 DNA reads TGTGCCACCAGTGATTCCGGGACAGGGGGTATTGAGACCCAGTACTTC. This codes for CATSDSGTGGIETQYF.

The chain is built from TRBV7-2 and TRBJ2-1; tentatively, D is TRBD1 (5 bases). Deletions cut 5 bases from V and 6 bases from J, with 8 bases between. This CDR3 contains 12 residues. Germline V lookup: CDR1 SGHTA, CDR2 FQGNSA. In DNA form, the CDR3 reads TGTGCCAGCAGCCATCAGGGCAATGAGCAGTTCTTC. Residues: CASSHQGNEQFF.

The V gene is TRBV28, the J gene TRBJ2-2, with 7 nucleotides matching TRBD1. V shed 7 bases, J shed 3 bases, and the junction held 8 bases outside the gene matches. CDR1 MDHEN and CDR2 SYDVKM come from the germline V gene. The CDR3 covers 15 residues. CDR3 sequence reads: CASTSGQLDTGELFF. The CDR3 nucleotides are TGTGCCAGCACTTCGGGACAGCTAGACACCGGGGAGCTGTTTTTT.

The V and J genes are TRBV7-9 and TRBJ1-4; D unresolved. The length of the CDR3 is 12 residues. Germline V CDR1 and CDR2: SEHNR, FQNEAQ (reference sequence). The V gene lost 1 base and the J gene lost 8 bases, with 5 bases spanning the gap. This CDR3 reads CASSLGREKLFF. The CDR3 DNA sequence: TGTGCCAGCAGCTTAGGGCGGGAAAAACTGTTTTTT.

This chain links TRBV18 with TRBJ2-1, with 10 bases aligning to TRBD2. V shed 3 bases, J shed 9 bases, and the junction held 11 bases outside the gene matches. The CDR3 loop spans 16 amino acids. Germline values: CDR1 KGHSH, CDR2 LQKENI. CDR3 amino acids: CASSPFEAGGPGEQFF. The DNA for the CDR3 is TGTGCCAGCTCACCGTTCGAAGCGGGAGGGCCAGGTGAGCAGTTCTTC. Full variable domain (remainder filled in from reference TRBV18 and TRBJ2-1): NAGVMQNPRHLVRRRGQEARLRCSPMKGHSHVYWYRQLPEEGLKFMVYLQKENIIDESGMPKERFSAEFPKEGPSILRIQQVVRGDSAAYFCASSPFEAGGPGEQFFGPGTRLTVL.

The chain combines TRBV27 with TRBJ1-1; no clear D gene. This CDR3 is built from 14 residues. V was cut by 4 bases and J by 0 bases, with 9 bases left in between. Per the germline V gene, CDR1 is MNHEY and CDR2 is SMNVEV (reference sequence). The CDR3 region is CASSYTNLNTEAFF. For the CDR3, the DNA is TGTGCCAGCAGTTATACAAACCTGAACACTGAAGCTTTCTTT.

The genes are TRBV6-5 and TRBJ1-5; D remains ambiguous. Trimming stripped 0 bases from V and 4 bases from J, with 4 bases between. The germline V gene has CDR1 MNHEY and CDR2 SVGAGI. This CDR3 contains 13 residues. The CDR3 region has the DNA TGTGCCAGCAGTTACTCCTTGAATCAGCCCCAGCATTTT. It yields the protein CASSYSLNQPQHF.

DNA of the CDR3: TGTGCCAGCAGTCCCCCTGGGGGCGACGAGCAGTACTTC. Translated: CASSPPGGDEQYF. The V call is TRBV7-9, the J call TRBJ2-7; a possible D gene is TRBD1 (6 bases). The CDR3 spans 13 residues. Trimming removed 6 bases at V and 5 bases at J, with 14 bases between. Germline values: CDR1 SEHNR, CDR2 FQNEAQ (reference sequence).

The rearrangement joins TRBV10-3 to TRBJ1-5, with 8 bases aligning to TRBD1. V lost 10 bases and J lost 0; bases outside the gene matches: 8. The germline CDR1 and CDR2 sequences are ENHRY and SYGVKD. This CDR3 has 15 residues. The CDR3 spells CATADRGHSNQPQHF. CDR3 coding DNA: TGTGCCACAGCCGACAGGGGCCATAGCAATCAGCCCCAGCATTTT.

V is TRBV5-8 and J is TRBJ2-5, with 7 bases that match TRBD1. The CDR3 is 15 amino acids. The V segment lost 3 bases and the J segment 5 bases; nucleotides outside the gene matches: 10. Germline CDR1 is SGHTS and CDR2 is YDEGEE. CDR3 residues: CASSSGGGLGETQYF. The CDR3 coding sequence is TGTGCCAGCAGCTCAGGGGGTGGACTTGGGGAGACCCAGTACTTC.